This T cell receptor (beta chain) was found in a study of T cell clonality in common variable immunodeficiency (dated by TCRdb to about 2015). General conclusions and limits of the study: Fewer deletions and N-nucleotide insertions were reportedly observed in CVID TCRbeta sequences, and highly modified clones with 13 or more V deletions were reportedly absent from CVID TCRbeta sequences. Fewer TCRbeta clones were shared among CVID subjects than among healthy controls (p < 0.0001). According to the authors, finding the cause of the higher clonality in CVID would require sequencing the repertoires of T cell subpopulations. Increased TCRbeta clonality was found in CVID subjects compared with healthy controls (t-test p = 0.018), with the increase being most characteristic of about a third of subjects. Even though DNA input was equal, the average per sample came to 82,000 or so unique sequences for controls compared with 25,000 to 40,000 for CVID samples. Differences among patients in the CVID cohort limited the correlations between repertoire features and clinical complications.

Most CVID patients and most healthy controls were of Caucasian heritage. From each donor, roughly 5 to 8 ml of heparinized peripheral whole blood was collected. Genomic DNA from adults with common variable immune deficiency (CVID) and from healthy adult controls was used to sequence TCRbeta CDR3 repertoires. A total of around 22 healthy adult volunteers (approximately 12 female and around 10 male; age range about 20 to 70 years, mean age approximately 34) were included in the control group. Diluted blood was density-centrifuged over Hypaque 1077 or Ficoll-Paque to isolate peripheral blood mononuclear cells. Genomic DNA was obtained from unsorted mononuclear cells using either Qiagen column purification or a centrifugation-based method. This clone was counted ten times or more. Its recognized antigen is unknown. For sequencing input, CVID and control samples contributed equivalent amounts of genomic DNA. For every sample, a 60 bp segment covering the rearranged TCRbeta CDR3 region was amplified and then sequenced. The immunoSEQ assay, a bias-corrected multiplex PCR combined with high-throughput sequencing, was used for TCRbeta amplification. Per the original workflow: Every unique nucleotide sequence was considered a clone and was annotated with V, D and J genes, copy number and frequency. Sequences were labeled productive if in frame, and non-productive if out of frame or containing stop codons. Clonality was calculated from Shannon's entropy as previously described. Mean CDR3 Kyte-Doolittle hydropathy was derived from the predicted amino acid sequences of productive clones. The R hclust function was used to hierarchically cluster scaled V gene usage with Manhattan distance and complete linkage. Clone sharing by CDR3 amino acid sequence was assessed by resampling 12 repertoires per group over 100 rounds. The repertoires were searched for 70 published EBV-specific TCRbeta sequences and almost 250 published CMV-specific TCRbeta sequences. A couple of CVID samples that yielded fewer than 10,000 sequences were excluded from the analysis, so 40 to 50 CVID repertoires were retained. Entries here come from immuneACCESS through TCRdb and include only in-frame sequences with V and J called. Some clones fail to appear in such tables; in the studies checked, an unresolved V gene covers under half of the shortfall, and the cause of the remainder is unknown. V and J calls and clone size are copied from that table; D and trimming were computed from the DNA. For this sample, some 80,000 clones appear and none is a singleton. The ten largest clones represent 0.8% of the sample.

Sequenced input: peripheral blood mononuclear cells. This sequence originates from a person between 18 and 70 years old in good health.

The CDR3 loop reads CASSLAGTPGDTQYF. The CDR3 bases that were read are TGTGCCAGCAGCTTAGCAGGGACTCCTGGCGATACG. The rearrangement combines TRBV11-3 with TRBJ2-3, with TRBD2 tentatively as D gene (6 bases match). The CDR3 extends 3 residues past the end of the read, so its final part is completed from the germline J gene. Trimming costs V 1 base and J 6 bases, and their ends lie 14 bases apart. The CDR3 covers 15 residues, taking in both the cysteine and the phenylalanine. Only the CDR3 bases that were read are kept: 36 of them, in frame from base 1. Taken from the germline V gene, the CDR1 and CDR2 loops are SGHNT and YENEEA.